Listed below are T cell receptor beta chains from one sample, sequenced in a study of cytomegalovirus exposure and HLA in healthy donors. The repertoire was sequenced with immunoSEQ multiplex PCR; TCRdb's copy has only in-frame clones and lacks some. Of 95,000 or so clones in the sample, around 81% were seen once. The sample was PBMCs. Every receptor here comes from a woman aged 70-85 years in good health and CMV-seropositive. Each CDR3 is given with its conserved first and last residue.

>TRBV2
CASSEIANEQYF
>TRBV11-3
CASSLRTSGSGGQFF
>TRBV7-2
CASSLGGLGAFF
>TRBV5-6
CASSGSQGAGGYTF
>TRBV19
CASTFLTGATYGYTF
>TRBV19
CASSTNRVTEAFF
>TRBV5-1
CASSLAGGVTYNEQFF
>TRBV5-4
CASSFPGTFEQFF
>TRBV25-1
CASSETSGRSYNEQFF
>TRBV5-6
CASSLVWASGNTIYF
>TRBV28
CASSLRQGKGPQHF
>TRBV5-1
CASSLRPAGHEQYF
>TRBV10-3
CAISESSPQGTQYF
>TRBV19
CASHARTGSYQPQHF
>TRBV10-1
CASSAHTGTGEQYF
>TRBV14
CASSLLVSGRDTQYF
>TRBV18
CASSSVLTGTGELFF
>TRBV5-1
CASSLGSELGTDTQYF
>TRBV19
CASSPGQGLYGYTF
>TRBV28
CASSSTVPGQPHGTEAFF
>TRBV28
CAGDSGSYGETQYF
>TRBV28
CASSPRATGELFF
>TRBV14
CASSPGLAGNKWISRDEQFF
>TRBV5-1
CASSLTPGQGRNQPQHF
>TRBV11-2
CASSFTTGGPEAFF
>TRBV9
CASSAGDTQYF
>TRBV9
CASSPDSRDNQPQHF
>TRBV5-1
CASSLTVSYNEQFF
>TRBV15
CATSRDLGTSESTDTQYF
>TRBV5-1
CASSLGPDRPYTGELFF
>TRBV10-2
CASGGLAGVSSEQYF
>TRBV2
CASSDPPGETTDTQYF
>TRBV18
CASSPDIVNEKLFF
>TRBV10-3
CAISDRGKTYEQYF
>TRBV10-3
CAIRQTAGSYEQFF
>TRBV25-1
CASSGSGQGKNSPLHF
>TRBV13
CASSFLAGGPSTGELFF
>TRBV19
CASSMDGREAPFNEQFF
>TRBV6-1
CASSEEASSYNEQFF
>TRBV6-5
CASSYGHPSSGNTIYF
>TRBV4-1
CASSQDRGGLYNEKLFF
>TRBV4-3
CASSQVGGTDTQYF
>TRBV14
CASSQVFQGYEQYF
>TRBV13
CASSFGQGEGYTF
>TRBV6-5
CASRAGQNTEAFF
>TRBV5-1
CASSLDAHEQYF
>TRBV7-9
CASSLADSVSGYTF